These 4 T cell receptor beta chains came from one sample sequenced in a study of T cell changes during pregnancy in multiple sclerosis. Profiling relied on immunoSEQ multiplex PCR, and the TCRdb table lists in-frame clones only, not all of them. Here the sample spans tens of thousands of clones, about 93% being singletons. The sequences come from CD8+ T cells from peripheral blood mononuclear cells, collected in the second trimester of pregnancy. These receptors all come from a female donor with multiple sclerosis, enrolled in a pregnancy study.

The CDR3 DNA reads as TGTGCCATCAGCTCGGGACAGGGGAACTCCGAGCAGTACTTC. Its protein product is CAISSGQGNSEQYF. This chain links TRBV10-3 with TRBJ2-7; 10 nucleotides align to TRBD1. The V gene end was trimmed by 6 bases and the J gene end by 6 bases; junction bases not matched to a gene: 8. This CDR3 comprises 14 residues. Germline V gene sequence: CDR1 ENHRY, CDR2 SYGVKD.

This clone was found once. The V call is TRBV4-1, the J call TRBJ2-7, with D possibly being TRBD2 (6 bases). The CDR3 runs 16 residues. Per the germline V gene, CDR1 is MGHRA and CDR2 is YSYEKL. Trimming stripped 1 base from V and 1 base from J, with 14 bases between. CDR3 in DNA: TGCGCCAGCAGCCAAGCTCCCGGGAGAGGGTCCTACGAGCAGTACTTC. The encoded protein is CASSQAPGRGSYEQYF.

CDR3 sequence (DNA): TGCGCCAGCAGCCAAGATCAGGACTTCACCGGGGAGCTGTTTTTT. Translation: CASSQDQDFTGELFF. This chain connects TRBV4-3 to TRBJ2-2; D is possibly TRBD2 (5 bases). This CDR3 is built from 15 residues. The germline V and J ends were trimmed by 0 bases and 4 bases, with 9 bases remaining between them. From germline, CDR1 is LGHNA and CDR2 YSLEER.

This rearrangement joins TRBV6-4 to TRBJ1-2; TRBD1 might be the D (6 bases). Trimming took 7 bases from V and 0 from J, leaving 12 bases between them. CDR1 and CDR2 (germline): MRHNA, SNTAGT. There are 14 residues in the CDR3. The CDR3 loop reads CASIWDIANYGYTF. The CDR3 region has the DNA TGTGCCAGCATCTGGGACATTGCTAACTATGGCTACACCTTC.